This T cell receptor (beta chain) was obtained from a study of blood T cell repertoires in COVID-19. Authors' analysis steps: Estimation of nucleated cell counts was performed using reference gene primer amplification. Method: immunoSEQ multiplex PCR; TCRdb's copy keeps in-frame clones and lacks some. D and trimming were read from the DNA, whereas the V and J calls and clone size are those reported in that table. There are 250,000 or so clones in the sample; 85% to 90% occur only once, and about 4.6% lies in the top ten. On this clone itself: The junction differs from germline at one of its ends, possibly a read error.

The CDR3 has 15 residues. The germline gives CDR1 KGHSH, CDR2 LQKENI. This sequence originates from a woman aged 40 to 55 who had recovered from COVID-19. The chain recombines TRBV18 with TRBJ2-4, with 7 bases aligning to TRBD2. The sequenced sample was peripheral blood. The CDR3 DNA follows: TGTGCCAGCTCACCACCCTCTAGCGGCGAAAACATTCAGTATTTC. Protein sequence: CASSPPSSGENIQYF.